Given below is one TCR beta chain in context. Its antigen is not known. TCRdb's copy holds only in-frame clones and misses some; the assay was immunoSEQ multiplex PCR. The repertoire includes 150,000 to 200,000 clones, about 91% of them detected once, and around 0.98% sits in the top ten. This sample was included in a study of T cell responses to AZD1222 COVID-19 vaccine. General study results and limits: Repertoires were obtained only post-peak T cell response. Elevations in Spike-specific TCR breadth and depth followed administration of two AZD1222 doses. Only a handful of AZD1222 recipients, six or seven in all, had baseline seropositivity.

Looked up from germline, CDR1 is MNHEY and CDR2 is SVGAGI. V dropped 2 bases and J dropped 8 bases, with 12 bases sitting between them. The CDR3 loop spans 13 amino acids. V and J are TRBV6-5 and TRBJ1-2; perhaps TRBD1 as D (5 bases). This TCR was recovered from an adult who received the AZD1222 COVID-19 vaccine. The material was peripheral blood, obtained 28 days after the second AZD1222 dose. The CDR3 region has the DNA TGTGCCAGCAGTTACCGCGGGGCCCGGGGCTACACCTTC. Translating it yields CASSYRGARGYTF.